Below, 24 T cell receptor beta chains from the same sample are listed, as sequenced in a study of T cells in localized non-small cell lung cancer. Repertoires were generated with immunoSEQ multiplex PCR, while TCRdb's copy carries only in-frame clones and drops some. The table includes 9,000 to 13,000 clones, about 85% detected once. This specimen consisted of peripheral blood, obtained before any cancer treatment. The source is a male donor at least 60 years old with stage III lung adenocarcinoma.

The chain employs TRBV20-1 and TRBJ2-3; D remains ambiguous. CDR1 and CDR2 from the germline V gene are DFQATT and SNEGSKA (reference sequence). V was clipped by 5 bases and J by 4 bases, with 4 bases between them. The length of the CDR3 is 10 residues. The CDR3 DNA reads as TGCAGTGCTCAGTCAGATACGCAGTATTTT. Amino acids: CSAQSDTQYF.

This CDR3 reads CASSLDVTSVTGELFF. CDR3 DNA: TGTGCCAGCAGCTTAGATGTGACTAGCGTTACCGGGGAGCTGTTTTTT. This sequence joins TRBV7-2 and TRBJ2-2; 8 bases match TRBD2. V dropped 1 base and J dropped 5; count of bases not matched to a gene: 6. The CDR3 totals 16 residues. Germline-derived CDR1 and CDR2 are SGHTA and FQGNSA.

V is TRBV9 and J is TRBJ2-5, with a weak D call TRBD2 (5 bases). From germline, CDR1 is SGDLS and CDR2 YYNGEE. This CDR3 has 14 residues. The V and J ends lost 1 base and 2 bases respectively, with 9 bases between them. CDR3 sequence reads: CASSVRSGQETQYF. The CDR3 DNA reads as TGTGCCAGCAGCGTACGGAGCGGACAAGAGACCCAGTACTTC. The entire variable domain, with the rest obtained from reference TRBV9 and TRBJ2-5, is as follows: DSGVTQTPKHLITATGQRVTLRCSPRSGDLSVYWYQQSLDQGLQFLIQYYNGEERAKGNILERFSAQQFPDLHSELNLSSLELGDSALYFCASSVRSGQETQYFGPGTRLLVL.

This clone was recorded once. V and J are TRBV5-1 and TRBJ1-2, with a possible D match to TRBD1 (5 bases). CDR3 length equals 18 residues. V was clipped by 4 bases and J by 5 bases, with 27 bases between them. Germline CDR1 SGHRS, CDR2 YFSETQ. CDR3 loop: CASSPPAGTTPGGYGYTF. The CDR3 DNA follows: TGCGCCAGCAGCCCCCCGGCAGGGACTACCCCCGGAGGGTATGGCTACACCTTC.

CDR3 nucleotide sequence: TGTGCCAGCAGCGTAGGGGTTGGTGGAGAGACCCAGTACTTC. Protein sequence: CASSVGVGGETQYF. The J gene is TRBJ2-5, the V gene TRBV9; D unresolved. Germline loops: CDR1 SGDLS, CDR2 YYNGEE. This CDR3 has 14 amino acids. V was shortened by 0 bases and J by 4 bases, with 10 bases between the two germline ends.

DNA for the CDR3: TGTGCCAGCAGCTTGGCGAGCTCTGGGGCCAACGTCCTGACTTTC. Residues: CASSLASSGANVLTF. J is TRBJ2-6 and V is TRBV5-6; D call uncertain. CDR3 length: 15 amino acids. The germline V gene encodes CDR1 SGHDT and CDR2 YYEEEE. V lost 0 bases to trimming and J lost 0 bases, with 4 bases between them.

The rearrangement links TRBV10-3 to TRBJ2-1, with 11 bases matching TRBD2. V gave up 0 bases and J gave up 1 base; unmatched junction bases: 2. Germline CDR1 ENHRY, CDR2 SYGVKD. The CDR3 is 17 amino acids. The CDR3 loop reads CAISESSGRGSYNEQFF. The CDR3 DNA follows: TGTGCCATCAGTGAGTCTAGCGGGAGGGGATCCTACAATGAGCAGTTCTTC.

V is TRBV9 and J is TRBJ2-1; D unclear. V lost 0 bases and J 4 bases, leaving 8 bases between the germline ends. CDR3 length equals 14 residues. Per germline, CDR1 SGDLS and CDR2 YYNGEE. CDR3 loop: CASSVALGYNEQFF. CDR3 coding DNA: TGTGCCAGCAGCGTAGCTCTAGGTTACAATGAGCAGTTCTTC.

The chain uses TRBV7-9 and TRBJ1-4, with unresolved D. Germline values: CDR1 SEHNR, CDR2 FQNEAQ (reference sequence). This CDR3 is built from 12 residues. Deletions cut 3 bases from V and 7 bases from J, with 6 bases between. DNA of the CDR3: TGTGCCAGCAGCTTGGCTCGTGAAAAACTGTTTTTT. It is translated as CASSLAREKLFF.

This rearrangement joins TRBV5-1 to TRBJ1-2; D not resolved. Between the trimmed V and J ends, which lost 5 bases and 5 bases, there was a span of 10 bases. Germline V gene sequence: CDR1 SGHRS, CDR2 YFSETQ. The CDR3 totals 12 residues. CDR3 nucleotides: TGCGCCAGCAGTCCGGGCCAGTATGGCTACACCTTC. It yields the protein CASSPGQYGYTF.

This clone has a single count. This chain connects TRBV5-8 to TRBJ1-5, with D perhaps matching TRBD1 (6 bases). This CDR3 is built from 16 residues. Germline lookup yields CDR1 SGHTS and CDR2 YDEGEE. Trimming removed 4 bases at V and 1 base at J, with 15 bases between. The CDR3 bases are TGTGCCAGCAGCATCACCGGACAGTTGAGCAATCAGCCCCAGCATTTT. Protein product: CASSITGQLSNQPQHF.

CDR3 region: CASSVRGGRVPGDAGNTIYF. The CDR3, as DNA: TGTGCCAGCAGCGTGAGGGGCGGGCGAGTACCGGGGGATGCTGGAAACACCATATATTTT. V usage is TRBV9 and J usage is TRBJ1-3, with D possibly matching TRBD1 (5 bases). This CDR3 is built from 20 residues. V was clipped by 2 bases and J by 2 bases, with 26 bases between them. In germline, CDR1 is SGDLS, CDR2 YYNGEE.

The rearrangement links TRBV9 to TRBJ1-1, with D possibly being TRBD1 (6 bases). The CDR3 has 14 residues. Per germline, CDR1 SGDLS and CDR2 YYNGEE. The V gene lost 3 bases and the J gene lost 4 bases, with 13 bases spanning the gap. CDR3 DNA: TGTGCCAGCAGCGCCGGGACACCGACCACTGAAGCTTTCTTT. Protein sequence: CASSAGTPTTEAFF.

The rearrangement joins TRBV7-3 to TRBJ2-2; 7 nucleotides match TRBD2. The CDR3 spans 16 residues. The J segment lost 2 bases and the V segment lost 4 bases, leaving 7 bases of the junction unmatched. In germline, CDR1 is SGHTA, CDR2 FQGTGA. Here the CDR3 DNA reads TGTGCCAGCAGCTCCCGCCCGGGACTAAACACCGGGGAGCTGTTTTTT. Translation gives CASSSRPGLNTGELFF.

The V gene is TRBV10-3, the J gene TRBJ1-5; D ambiguous. Germline CDR1 reads ENHRY; CDR2 reads SYGVKD. The V end lost 0 bases, the J end lost 1 base, and 13 bases lay between the germline ends. The CDR3 consists of 17 residues. CDR3: CAISESIQALSNQPQHF. The CDR3 DNA is TGTGCCATCAGTGAGTCGATCCAGGCCTTAAGCAATCAGCCCCAGCATTTT.

A note on this clone: At one end the junction does not follow the germline gene, possibly because of a read error. The rearrangement links TRBV10-1 to TRBJ2-5; D may be TRBD1 or TRBD2 (6 bases each). This CDR3 is built from 17 residues. In germline, CDR1 is WNHNN, CDR2 SYGVQD (reference sequence). The CDR3 DNA follows: TGCGCCGGCAGGAGTGGGGGGCGGGAAGCCTTCCAAGAGACCCAGTACTTC. Translation gives CAGRSGGREAFQETQYF.

CDR3 loop: CSVEGQGGNEQFF. As DNA, the CDR3 is TGCAGCGTTGAGGGACAGGGGGGCAATGAGCAGTTCTTC. This sequence joins TRBV29-1 and TRBJ2-1, with TRBD1 matching over 11 bases. V lost 3 bases to trimming and J lost 6 bases; unmatched junction nucleotides: 1. Germline CDR1 SQVTM, CDR2 ANQGSEA. The length of the CDR3 is 13 residues.

Remarks on this clone: One junction end does not reproduce the germline sequence, and a read error may be involved. The chain is built from TRBV7-7 and TRBJ2-7; 14 nucleotides line up with TRBD2. The CDR3 spans 16 residues. Germline loops: CDR1 SSHAT, CDR2 FNYEAQ (reference sequence). The CDR3 spells CASSLRGLAGVDEQYF. CDR3 in DNA: TGTGCTAGCAGCTTGCGGGGACTAGCGGGGGTAGACGAGCAGTACTTC. Based on the CDR3 plus reference TRBV7-7 and TRBJ2-7, the full variable domain is GAGVSQSPRYKVTKRGQDVTLRCDPISSHATLYWYQQALGQGPEFLTYFNYEAQPDKSGLPSDRFSAERPEGSISTLTIQRTEQRDSAMYRCASSLRGLAGVDEQYFGPGTRLTVT.

The gene calls are TRBV9 and TRBJ2-5, with 13 nucleotides matching TRBD2. Germline assignment: CDR1 SGDLS and CDR2 YYNGEE. Trimming took 0 bases from V and 5 from J; bases not matched to a gene: 13. This CDR3 is built from 19 residues. CDR3 amino acids: CASSVGLSTSGGPRETQYF. The CDR3 DNA reads as TGTGCCAGCAGCGTAGGATTATCGACTAGCGGGGGGCCGAGGGAGACCCAGTACTTC.

This clone was counted between two and nine times. Written as DNA, the CDR3 is TGTGCCAGCAGCCAGTCCGGGAGAGGGGGAACTGAAGCTTTCTTT. Residues: CASSQSGRGGTEAFF. The genes are TRBV11-3 and TRBJ1-1; TRBD1 might be the D (6 bases). Looked up from germline, CDR1 is SGHNT and CDR2 is YENEEA. Trimming stripped 5 bases from V and 5 bases from J, with 18 bases between. The CDR3 spans 15 residues.

The chain recombines TRBV14 with TRBJ2-5; 8 bases line up with TRBD1. CDR3 length equals 17 residues. J gave up 1 base and V 1 base, and 8 bases lay outside the gene matches. CDR1 is SGHDN, CDR2 FVKESK, per germline. The CDR3: CASSQVSAGGFQETQYF. The DNA of the CDR3 is TGTGCCAGCAGCCAAGTGTCGGCAGGGGGCTTCCAAGAGACCCAGTACTTC.

In DNA form, the CDR3 reads TGCAGCGCTTTAGACAGGGTGGGAAATGAGCAGTTCTTC. Amino acid sequence: CSALDRVGNEQFF. The V call is TRBV29-1, the J call TRBJ2-1; TRBD1 aligns across 7 bases. This CDR3 has 13 residues. The J segment lost 7 bases and the V segment lost 7 bases, leaving 10 bases of the junction unmatched. Germline CDR1 SQVTM, CDR2 ANQGSEA.

The chain carries TRBV5-5 and TRBJ2-3; 9 bases match TRBD1. Germline values: CDR1 SGHKS, CDR2 YYEKEE (reference sequence). With V trimmed by 4 bases and J by 1 base, 1 base remained unmatched. This CDR3 has 14 residues. Here the CDR3 reads CASSRTGGTDTQYF. CDR3 nucleotide sequence: TGTGCCAGCAGCCGGACAGGGGGCACAGATACGCAGTATTTT.

This sequence joins TRBV7-9 and TRBJ2-3; 10 bases fit TRBD2. Germline V gene sequence: CDR1 SEHNR, CDR2 FQNEAQ (reference sequence). V shed 7 bases, J shed 6 bases, and the junction held 7 bases outside the gene matches. This CDR3 comprises 14 residues. The CDR3 is CASTLAGATDTQYF. CDR3 in DNA: TGTGCCAGCACCCTAGCGGGGGCCACGGATACGCAGTATTTT.